This T cell receptor (beta chain) derives from a study of blood T cell repertoires in COVID-19. This CDR3 is 17 amino acids long. The V segment lost 0 bases and the J segment 4 bases; nucleotides outside the gene matches: 5. Germline V lookup: CDR1 ENHRY, CDR2 SYGVKD. Produced via immunoSEQ multiplex PCR; TCRdb's table is partial and in-frame only. The table records a few hundred thousand clones, about 84% of them present only once. The J gene is TRBJ2-2, the V gene TRBV10-3; 10 bases align to TRBD1. The TCR comes from a woman aged 45-60 years with acute or convalescent COVID-19. Sequencing was done on a sample of peripheral blood. DNA of the CDR3: TGTGCCATCAGTGAGTCGACAGGGGGCGGTAGCACCGGGGAGCTGTTTTTT. As protein: CAISESTGGGSTGELFF.